The present TCR beta chain was sequenced within a study of blood T cell repertoires in COVID-19. Overall study context: Sites across the United States, Italy and Spain contributed samples from acute and convalescent COVID-19.

This CDR3 has 15 residues. V was cut by 0 bases and J by 0 bases, with 6 bases left in between. The germline gives CDR1 LGHNA, CDR2 YSLEER. The protocol was immunoSEQ multiplex PCR, while the TCRdb copy is restricted to in-frame clones and leaves out a portion. The sample carries 250,000 to 350,000 clones, 85% to 90% recorded once. The source material was peripheral blood. This rearrangement joins TRBV4-3 to TRBJ1-3; D is unclear. The receptor was derived from a woman younger than 45 with COVID-19, enrolled during active disease. In nucleotides, the CDR3 is TGCGCCAGCAGCCAAGAACCCTACTCTGGAAACACCATATATTTT. This encodes CASSQEPYSGNTIYF.